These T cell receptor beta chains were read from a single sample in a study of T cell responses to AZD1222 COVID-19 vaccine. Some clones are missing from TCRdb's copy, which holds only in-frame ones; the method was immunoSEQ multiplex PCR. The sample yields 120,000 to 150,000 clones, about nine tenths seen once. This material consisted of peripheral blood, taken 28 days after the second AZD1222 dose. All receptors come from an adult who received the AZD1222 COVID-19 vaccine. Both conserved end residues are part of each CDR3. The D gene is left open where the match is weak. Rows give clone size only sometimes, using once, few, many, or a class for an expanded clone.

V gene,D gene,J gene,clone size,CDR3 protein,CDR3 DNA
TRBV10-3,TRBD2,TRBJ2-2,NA,CAIRRGTSGNTGELFF,TGTGCCATCAGGAGGGGGACTAGCGGTAACACCGGGGAGCTGTTTTTT
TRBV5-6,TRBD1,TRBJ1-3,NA,CASSPTGGTGNTIYF,TGTGCCAGCAGCCCTACAGGGGGCACTGGAAACACCATATATTTT
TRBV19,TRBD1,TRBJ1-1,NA,CASSLQGGTEAFF,TGTGCCAGTAGTCTACAGGGGGGGACTGAAGCTTTCTTT
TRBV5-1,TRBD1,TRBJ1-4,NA,CASSLGDRGRSATNEKLFF,TGCGCCAGCAGCTTGGGTGACAGGGGGCGGTCGGCAACTAATGAAAAACTGTTTTTT
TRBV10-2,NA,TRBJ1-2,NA,CASSESSNYGYTF,TGCGCCAGCAGTGAAAGTTCTAACTATGGCTACACCTTC
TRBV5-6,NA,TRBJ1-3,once,CASSSDRSGNTIYF,TGTGCCAGCAGCTCCGACAGATCTGGAAACACCATATATTTT
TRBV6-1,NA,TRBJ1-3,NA,CASSDQGRMGGNTIYF,TGTGCCAGCAGTGATCAGGGACGGATGGGAGGAAACACCATATATTTT
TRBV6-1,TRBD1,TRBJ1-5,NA,CASSVSGTGGSSNQPQHF,TGTGCCAGCAGTGTTTCCGGGACAGGGGGCTCAAGCAATCAGCCCCAGCATTTT
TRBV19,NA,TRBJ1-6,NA,CASSPQDYPGNSPLHF,TGTGCCAGTAGCCCACAAGACTACCCCGGGAATTCACCCCTCCACTTT
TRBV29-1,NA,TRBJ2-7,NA,CSVVSRGLRGAEYEQYF,TGCAGCGTTGTCTCCAGGGGATTACGAGGAGCAGAGTACGAGCAGTACTTC
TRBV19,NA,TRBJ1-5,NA,CASNPSGRSNQPQHF,TGTGCCAGTAACCCTTCAGGACGTAGCAATCAGCCCCAGCATTTT
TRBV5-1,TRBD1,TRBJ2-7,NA,CASSPGQGAYEQYF,TGCGCCAGCAGCCCGGGACAGGGTGCCTACGAGCAGTACTTC
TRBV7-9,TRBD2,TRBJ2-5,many,CASSLVVAGDQETQYF,TGTGCCAGCAGCTTAGTGGTAGCGGGGGACCAAGAGACCCAGTACTTC
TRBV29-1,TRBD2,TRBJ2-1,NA,CSVGLGGGAFNEQFF,TGCAGCGTTGGTTTGGGCGGGGGGGCCTTTAATGAGCAGTTCTTC
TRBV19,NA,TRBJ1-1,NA,CASGGGLNTEAFF,TGTGCCAGCGGGGGGGGGCTGAACACTGAAGCTTTCTTT
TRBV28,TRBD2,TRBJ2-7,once,CASSLTLLAGVYEQYF,TGTGCCAGCAGTTTGACCCTACTAGCGGGTGTCTACGAGCAGTACTTC
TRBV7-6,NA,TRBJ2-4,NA,CASSLFIQRGGTIYKNIQYF,TGTGCCAGCAGCTTATTCATTCAGAGGGGCGGGACAATTTACAAAAACATTCAGTACTTC
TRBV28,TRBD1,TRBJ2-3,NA,CASSWTGANTDTQYF,TGTGCCAGCAGCTGGACAGGGGCCAACACAGATACGCAGTATTTT
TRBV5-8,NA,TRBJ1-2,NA,CASSLRFVRTNYGYTF,TGTGCCAGCAGCTTGCGGTTCGTCAGAACTAACTATGGCTACACCTTC
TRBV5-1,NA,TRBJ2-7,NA,CASSFRGSRGGYEQYF,TGCGCCAGCAGCTTCCGGGGGTCGCGAGGAGGTTACGAGCAGTACTTC
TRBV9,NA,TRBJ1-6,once,CASSGPGALNSPLHF,TGTGCCAGCAGCGGGCCTGGGGCCCTTAATTCACCCCTCCACTTT
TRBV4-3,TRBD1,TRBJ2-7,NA,CASSQAGTGSGYEQYF,TGCGCCAGCAGCCAGGCCGGGACAGGATCGGGCTACGAGCAGTACTTC
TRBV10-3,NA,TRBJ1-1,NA,CAISEGEMNTEAFF,TGTGCCATCAGTGAGGGGGAGATGAACACTGAAGCTTTCTTT
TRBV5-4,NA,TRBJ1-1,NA,CASSPITGYTEAFF,TGTGCCAGCAGCCCTATTACAGGCTACACTGAAGCTTTCTTT
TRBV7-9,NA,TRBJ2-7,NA,CASSLGTPSAGYEQYF,TGTGCCAGCAGCTTAGGGACTCCAAGTGCCGGCTACGAGCAGTACTTC
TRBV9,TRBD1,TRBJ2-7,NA,CASSVGQGQYEQYF,TGTGCCAGCAGCGTAGGACAGGGCCAATACGAGCAGTACTTC
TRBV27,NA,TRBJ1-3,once,CASSLAGFSGNTIYF,TGTGCCAGCAGTTTGGCCGGGTTCTCTGGAAACACCATATATTTT
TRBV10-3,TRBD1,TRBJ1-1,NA,CAIGQGGLNTEAFF,TGTGCCATCGGTCAGGGGGGCCTGAACACTGAAGCTTTCTTT